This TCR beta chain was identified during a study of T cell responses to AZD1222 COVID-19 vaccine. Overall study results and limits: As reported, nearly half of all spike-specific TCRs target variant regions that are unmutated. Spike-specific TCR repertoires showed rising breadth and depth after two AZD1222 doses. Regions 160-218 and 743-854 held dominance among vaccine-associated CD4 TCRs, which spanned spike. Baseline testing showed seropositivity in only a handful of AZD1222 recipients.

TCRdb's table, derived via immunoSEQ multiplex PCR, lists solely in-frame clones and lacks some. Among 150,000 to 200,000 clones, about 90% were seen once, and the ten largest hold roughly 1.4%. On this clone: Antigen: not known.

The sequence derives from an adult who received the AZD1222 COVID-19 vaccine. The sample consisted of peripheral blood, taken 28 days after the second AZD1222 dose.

The CDR3 DNA follows: TGTGCCAGCAGCCAAGAACCTACCAATGAGCAGTTCTTC. This gives the protein CASSQEPTNEQFF. The rearrangement links TRBV3-1 (or the pseudogene TRBV3-2) to TRBJ2-1; D uncertain. The CDR3 has 13 residues. V gave up 0 bases and J gave up 6 bases, with 6 bases separating them. Germline V gene data show CDR1 as LGHDT and CDR2 as YNNKEL (reference sequence).